This TCR beta chain derives from a study of blood T cell repertoires in COVID-19. Whole-study context: COVID-19 samples from acute and convalescent phases originated in the United States, Italy and Spain. T cells, B-cell-depleted T cells, or PBMCs provided the cDNA or gDNA that served as material.

In the original analysis: Reference gene primer amplification gave estimated nucleated cell counts. Libraries were prepared by immunoSEQ multiplex PCR; TCRdb keeps only in-frame clonotypes and omits some of them. Clone size and V and J calls were adopted from that table, with D and trimming inferred from the DNA. The table records about 190,000 clones, 65% to 85% of them present only once. Germline CDR1 reads SGHRS; CDR2 reads YFSETQ. V lost 10 bases to trimming and J lost 1 base, with 17 bases between them. The CDR3 sequence is 14 residues long. The TCR was taken from a man aged 60-69 years with active or convalescent COVID-19. The chain couples TRBV5-1 to TRBJ1-1, with D perhaps TRBD1 (6 bases). The sample consisted of peripheral blood. Here the CDR3 reads CASQRGGANTEAFF. The CDR3 DNA sequence: TGCGCCTCTCAGCGGGGGGGGGCGAACACTGAAGCTTTCTTT.